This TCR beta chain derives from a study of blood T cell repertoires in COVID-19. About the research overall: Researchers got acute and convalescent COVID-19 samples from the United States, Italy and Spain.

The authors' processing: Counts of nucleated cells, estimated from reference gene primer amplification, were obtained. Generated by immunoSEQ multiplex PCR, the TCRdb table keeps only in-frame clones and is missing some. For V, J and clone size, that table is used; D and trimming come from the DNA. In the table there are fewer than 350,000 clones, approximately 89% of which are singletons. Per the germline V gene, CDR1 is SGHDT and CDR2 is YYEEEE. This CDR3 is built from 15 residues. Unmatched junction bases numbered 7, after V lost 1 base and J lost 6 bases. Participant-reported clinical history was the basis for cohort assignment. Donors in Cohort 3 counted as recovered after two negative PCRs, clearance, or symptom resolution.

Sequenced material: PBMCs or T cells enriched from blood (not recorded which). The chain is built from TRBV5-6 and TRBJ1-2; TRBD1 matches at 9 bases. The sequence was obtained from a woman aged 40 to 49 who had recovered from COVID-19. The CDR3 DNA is TGTGCCAGCAGCTTGTTTTTTACAGGGGGCCATGGCTACACCTTC. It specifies CASSLFFTGGHGYTF. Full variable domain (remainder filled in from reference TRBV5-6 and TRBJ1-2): DAGVTQSPTHLIKTRGQQVTLRCSPKSGHDTVSWYQQALGQGPQFIFQYYEEEERQRGNFPDRFSGHQFPNYSSELNVNALLLGDSALYLCASSLFFTGGHGYTFGSGTRLTVV.